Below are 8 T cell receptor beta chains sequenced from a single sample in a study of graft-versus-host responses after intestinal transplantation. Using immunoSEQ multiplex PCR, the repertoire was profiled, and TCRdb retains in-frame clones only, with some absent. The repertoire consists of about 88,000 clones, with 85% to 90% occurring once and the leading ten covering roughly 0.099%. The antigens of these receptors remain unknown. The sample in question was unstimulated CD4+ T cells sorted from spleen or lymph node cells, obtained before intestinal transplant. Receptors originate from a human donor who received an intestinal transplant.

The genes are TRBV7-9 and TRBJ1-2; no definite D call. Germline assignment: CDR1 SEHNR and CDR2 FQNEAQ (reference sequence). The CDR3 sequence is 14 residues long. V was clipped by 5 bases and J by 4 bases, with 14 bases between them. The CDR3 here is CASSLPGSSYGYTF. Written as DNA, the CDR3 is TGTGCCAGCAGCCTCCCGGGATCCTCCTATGGCTACACCTTC.

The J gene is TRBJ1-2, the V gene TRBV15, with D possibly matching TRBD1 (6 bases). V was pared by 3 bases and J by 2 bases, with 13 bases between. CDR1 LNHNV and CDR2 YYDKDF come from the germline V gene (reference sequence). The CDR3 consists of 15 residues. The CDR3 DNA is TGTGCCACCAGCAGGGAGTGGGGGACAAACTATGGCTACACCTTC. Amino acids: CATSREWGTNYGYTF. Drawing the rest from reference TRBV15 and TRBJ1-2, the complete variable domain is DAMVIQNPRYQVTQFGKPVTLSCSQTLNHNVMYWYQQKSSQAPKLLFHYYDKDFNNEADTPDNFQSRRPNTSFCFLDIRSPGLGDTAMYLCATSREWGTNYGYTFGSGTRLTVV.

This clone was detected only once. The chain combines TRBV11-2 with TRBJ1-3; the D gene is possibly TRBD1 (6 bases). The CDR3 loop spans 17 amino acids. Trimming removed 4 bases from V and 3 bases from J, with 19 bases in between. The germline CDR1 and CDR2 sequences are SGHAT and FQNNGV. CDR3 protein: CASSSTGNLRGGNTIYF. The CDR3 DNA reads TGTGCCAGCAGCTCCACAGGGAACCTTCGGGGTGGAAACACCATATATTTT.

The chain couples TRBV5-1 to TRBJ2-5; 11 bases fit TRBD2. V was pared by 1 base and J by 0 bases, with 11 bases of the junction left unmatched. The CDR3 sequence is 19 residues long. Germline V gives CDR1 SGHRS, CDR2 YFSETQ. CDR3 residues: CASSLILAGGLPYQETQYF. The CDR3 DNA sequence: TGCGCCAGCAGCTTGATTCTAGCGGGGGGCCTCCCGTACCAAGAGACCCAGTACTTC.

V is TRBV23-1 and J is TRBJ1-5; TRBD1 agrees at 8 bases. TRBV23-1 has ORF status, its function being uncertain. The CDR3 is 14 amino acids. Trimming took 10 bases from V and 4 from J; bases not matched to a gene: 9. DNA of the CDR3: TGCGCCATCCTCACCGGGACAGGTAATCAGCCCCAGCATTTT. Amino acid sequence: CAILTGTGNQPQHF.

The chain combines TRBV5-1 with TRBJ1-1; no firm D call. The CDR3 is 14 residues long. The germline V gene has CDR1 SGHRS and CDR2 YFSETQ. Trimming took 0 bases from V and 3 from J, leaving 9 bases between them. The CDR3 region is CASSLAVGDTEAFF. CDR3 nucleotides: TGCGCCAGCAGCTTGGCCGTGGGAGACACTGAAGCTTTCTTT.

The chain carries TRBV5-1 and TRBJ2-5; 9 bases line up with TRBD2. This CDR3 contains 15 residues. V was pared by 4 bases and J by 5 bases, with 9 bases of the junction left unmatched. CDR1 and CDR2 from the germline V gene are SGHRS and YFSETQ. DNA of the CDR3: TGCGCCAGCAGCCTCAGCGGGGGGCCGCGGGAGACCCAGTACTTC. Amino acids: CASSLSGGPRETQYF.

The CDR3 region is CASSPGQVYGEAFF. The CDR3 DNA sequence: TGCGCCAGCAGCCCCGGACAGGTATATGGTGAAGCTTTCTTT. This sequence joins TRBV5-1 and TRBJ1-1; TRBD1 matches at 7 bases. The CDR3 totals 14 residues. Germline CDR1 and CDR2: SGHRS and YFSETQ. Trimming removed 4 bases from V and 7 bases from J; junction bases left unmatched: 10.